Listed here are 4 T cell receptor beta chains from one sample, sequenced in a study of T cells in Graves' hyperthyroidism and ophthalmopathy. RNA transcripts gave rise to amplified TCR beta CDR3 regions. The HTBI set primed first-round TCR CDR3 RT-PCR. From the multiplex PCR reads, TCRdb called clonotypes with MiXCR, one entry per CDR3 protein. Among about 690,000 distinct CDR3 sequences listed, around 15% were seen once. The sample consisted of blood. The receptors originated from a middle-aged man with Graves' hyperthyroidism.

This clonotype came up many times. The chain combines TRBV2 with TRBJ2-5; D is perhaps TRBD2 (5 bases). Germline V gene sequence: CDR1 SNHLY, CDR2 FYNNEI. Trimming left V 6 bases short and J 1 base short, with 9 bases between. CDR3 length: 13 amino acids. The CDR3 sequence: CASRGSGQETQYF. CDR3 DNA sequence: TGTGCCAGCAGGGGCAGCGGCCAAGAGACCCAGTACTTC. The full variable domain, completed using reference TRBV2 and TRBJ2-5, is EPEVTQTPSHQVTQMGQEVILRCVPISNHLYFYWYRQILGQKVEFLVSFYNNEISEKSEIFDDQFSVERPDGSNFTLKIRSTKLEDSAMYFCASRGSGQETQYFGPGTRLLVL.

Ten or more counts support this clonotype. This chain's CDR3 is CASSLYGEWDYGYTF. Written as DNA, the CDR3 is TGTGCCAGCAGTTTATACGGGGAGTGGGACTATGGCTACACCTTC. The rearrangement joins TRBV27 to TRBJ1-2; D ambiguous. V was shortened by 1 base and J by 3 bases, with 12 bases between the two germline ends. Germline V gives CDR1 MNHEY, CDR2 SMNVEV (reference sequence). The CDR3 is made up of 15 amino acids.

The sample holds a few counts of this clonotype. Here the CDR3 reads CASSSFGAGDNEQFF. As DNA, the CDR3 is TGTGCCAGCAGCTCCTTTGGGGCGGGAGACAATGAGCAGTTCTTC. This rearrangement joins TRBV13 to TRBJ2-1, with 7 nucleotides matching TRBD2. CDR1 is PRHDT, CDR2 FYEKMQ, per germline (reference sequence). The junction had 8 bases not matched to a gene; V was cut back by 4 bases and J by 5 bases. CDR3 length: 15 amino acids. The full variable domain, its missing parts supplied by reference TRBV13 and TRBJ2-1, is AAGVIQSPRHLIKEKRETATLKCYPIPRHDTVYWYQQGPGQDPQFLISFYEKMQSDKGSIPDRFSAQQFSDYHSELNMSSLELGDSALYFCASSSFGAGDNEQFFGPGTRLTVL.

The V and J genes are TRBV29-1 and TRBJ1-6; 7 bases are shared with TRBD1. This CDR3 has 12 amino acids. Germline assignment: CDR1 SQVTM and CDR2 ANQGSEA. V gave up 4 bases and J gave up 8 bases; unmatched junction bases: 2. CDR3: CSVGTGDSPLHF. The DNA of the CDR3 is TGCAGCGTTGGAACAGGGGATTCACCCCTCCACTTT.